The sequence of this T cell receptor beta chain was determined in a study of CD8+ T cells in alopecia areata (dated by TCRdb to the late 2010s). Context from the whole study: Treated patients were enrolled in an open-label pilot trial of oral tofacitinib, 5 to 10 mg twice daily, for moderate-to-severe alopecia areata. Tofacitinib was administered for 6 to 18 months, and 6 months of follow-up off drug were then conducted to assess delayed response and recurrence. The SALT score, which quantifies the percentage of affected scalp surface area, was used to measure disease severity in treated patients. The study used high-throughput TCRbeta sequencing to examine T cell clonal expansion in alopecia areata, in both the C3H/HeJ mouse model and human patients. Scalp tissue and sorted CD4+ and CD8+ peripheral blood T cells from patchy and totalis/universalis alopecia areata patients and from healthy controls were covered by human TCRbeta sequencing. Tofacitinib-treated patients had biopsies at baseline and at 4 and 24 weeks of treatment, with a later scalp biopsy in several patients. Clonality in the scalp was compared among normal scalp (n=4), patchy alopecia areata scalp (n=8), and alopecia totalis/universalis scalp (n=8). RNA came from the PAXgene miRNA kit for fixed scalp, the miRNeasy kit for PBMCs, and the RNeasy kit for mouse skin. Amplification of TCRbeta CDR3 regions was done by immunoSEQ multiplex PCR using 35 Vbeta forward primers and 13 Jbeta reverse primers.

Explained via the paper, the time point label denotes: 4 weeks on oral tofacitinib. The sample's treatment or condition, from its label and the paper: oral pan-JAK inhibitor, 5-10 mg twice daily. Lesional scalp punch biopsies and peripheral blood were collected from alopecia areata patients. After PBMCs were isolated by density centrifugation and stained for CD3, CD4 and CD8, a FACSAria was used to sort CD4+ and CD8+ T cells. As for this clone: There is no known antigen for this receptor. No base quality values were provided; no much bigger clone lies one nucleotide off.

Receptor amplification or capture employed the immunoSEQ multiplex PCR assay. RNA was extracted from all samples and reverse transcribed into cDNA as template for TCR sequencing. SuperScript III was used for first-strand cDNA synthesis, primed with a 2:1 mix of oligo-dT and random hexamers. A synthetic immune receptor repertoire was used to assess amplification bias, and residual bias was removed computationally. Per the original workflow: Raw reads were preprocessed to remove errors, and CDR3 was defined according to IMGT conventions as the region from the conserved cysteine to phenylalanine. To get clonality, Shannon entropy was normalized by log2 of the number of productive unique TCRs and the result was subtracted from 1. Whether scalp clones were CD4 or CD8 was inferred by matching scalp TCRbeta sequences against CD4 and CD8 repertoires sorted from blood. The source is immuneACCESS, and TCRdb retained only in-frame sequences with V and J called. Part of the clones is not carried over; for the studies checked, unresolved V genes explain less than half of this, and the remainder is unexplained. V and J calls and clone size are given by that table; D and trimming were obtained from the DNA. In this sample the table shows 110,000 to 150,000 clones, 65% to 90% of which occur a single time. Around 25% of the sample is taken by the ten largest.

Study-wide findings and limitations: Scalp clonality and the number of expanded CD8+ clones among the top 100 scalp clones were significantly decreased by tofacitinib. Unlike mouse skin, where gammadelta T cells dominate, normal human skin contains resident alphabeta T cells that get sequenced too, which complicates analysis of the scalp TCR repertoire. Shared TCR sequences between patients were less evident than in mice, which may be partly attributable to HLA diversity in the patient population. Because the treated cohort was small and had just a single nonresponder, larger studies are needed to establish links between baseline CD8+ expansion and response. Many expanded lesional clones were found to persist in scalp and blood during tofacitinib treatment, and relapse after treatment cessation may be partly explained by this persistence. Higher clonality and more expanded CD8+ clones were observed in lesional scalp than in normal scalp, particularly in alopecia totalis/universalis, a finding suggestive of antigenic drive.

CDR1 and CDR2 (MDHEN, SYDVKM) derive from the germline V gene. The germline ends are 13 bases apart after V is trimmed by 3 bases and J by 5 bases. From the cysteine through the phenylalanine, the CDR3 covers 14 amino acids. The only DNA kept is the CDR3, 42 bases in frame from the first base. This TCR was sampled from a human donor with alopecia areata. Here the chain combines TRBV28 and TRBJ2-5; no D segment can be confidently identified. The sample here was CD8+ T cells sorted from blood, taken at week 4, from a patient treated with tofacitinib. Read as DNA, the sequence is TGTGCCAGCAGTTTTCGGGCCACCCGGGAGACCCAGTACTTC. This yields the protein CASSFRATRETQYF.